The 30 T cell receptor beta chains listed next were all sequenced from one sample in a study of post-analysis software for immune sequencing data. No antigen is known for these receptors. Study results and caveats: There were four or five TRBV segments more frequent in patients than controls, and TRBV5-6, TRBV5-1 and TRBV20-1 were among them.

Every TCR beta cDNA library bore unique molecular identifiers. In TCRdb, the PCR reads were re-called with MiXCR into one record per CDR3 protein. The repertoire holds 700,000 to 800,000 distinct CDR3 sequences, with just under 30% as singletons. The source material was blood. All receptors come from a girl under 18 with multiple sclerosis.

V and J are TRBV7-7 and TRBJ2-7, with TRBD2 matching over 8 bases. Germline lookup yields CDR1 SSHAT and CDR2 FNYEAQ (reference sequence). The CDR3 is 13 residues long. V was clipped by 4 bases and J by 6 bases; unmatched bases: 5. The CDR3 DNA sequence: TGTGCCAGCAGCTCGGGACTAGTCGGCGAGCAGTACTTC. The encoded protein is CASSSGLVGEQYF.

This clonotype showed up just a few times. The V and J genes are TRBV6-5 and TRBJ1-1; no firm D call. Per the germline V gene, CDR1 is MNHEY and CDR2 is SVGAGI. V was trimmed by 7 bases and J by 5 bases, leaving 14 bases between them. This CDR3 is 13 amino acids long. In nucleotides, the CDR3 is TGTGCCAGCACTCCGGGCGTAGGGACTGAAGCTTTCTTT. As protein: CASTPGVGTEAFF.

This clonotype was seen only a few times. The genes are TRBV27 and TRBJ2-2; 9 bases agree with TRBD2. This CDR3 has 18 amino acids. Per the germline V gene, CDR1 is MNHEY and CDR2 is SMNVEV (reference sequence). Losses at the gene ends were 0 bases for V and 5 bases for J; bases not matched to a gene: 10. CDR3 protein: CASSLSNRGLARTGELFF. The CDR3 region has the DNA TGTGCCAGCAGTTTATCGAATAGGGGACTAGCTAGGACCGGGGAGCTGTTTTTT.

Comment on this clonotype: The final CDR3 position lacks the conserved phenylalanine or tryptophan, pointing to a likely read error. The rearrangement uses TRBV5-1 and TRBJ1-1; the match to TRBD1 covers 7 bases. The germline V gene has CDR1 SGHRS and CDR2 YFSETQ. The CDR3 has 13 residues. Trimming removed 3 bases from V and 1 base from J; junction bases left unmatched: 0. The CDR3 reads CASSWDRNTEAFL. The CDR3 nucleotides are TGCGCCAGCAGCTGGGACAGGAACACTGAAGCTTTCTTG.

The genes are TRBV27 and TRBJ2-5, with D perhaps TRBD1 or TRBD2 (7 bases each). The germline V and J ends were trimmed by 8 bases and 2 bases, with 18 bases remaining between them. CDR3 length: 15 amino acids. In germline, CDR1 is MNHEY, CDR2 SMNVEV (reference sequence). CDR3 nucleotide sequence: TGTGCCAGCCCCCCGAACAGGGGAGGGCAAGAGACCCAGTACTTC. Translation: CASPPNRGGQETQYF.

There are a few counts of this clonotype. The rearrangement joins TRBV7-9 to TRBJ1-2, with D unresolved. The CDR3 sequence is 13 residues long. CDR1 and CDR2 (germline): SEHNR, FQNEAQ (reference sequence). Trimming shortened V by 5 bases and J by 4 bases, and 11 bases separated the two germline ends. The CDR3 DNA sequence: TGTGCCAGCAGCCCCCCCGGAGCCTATGGCTACACCTTC. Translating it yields CASSPPGAYGYTF.

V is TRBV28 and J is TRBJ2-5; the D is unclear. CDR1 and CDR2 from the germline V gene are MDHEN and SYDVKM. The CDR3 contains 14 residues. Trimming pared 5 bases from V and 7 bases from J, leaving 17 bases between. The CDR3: CASSAPPGVWTQYF. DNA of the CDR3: TGTGCCAGCAGTGCCCCCCCTGGAGTTTGGACCCAGTACTTC.

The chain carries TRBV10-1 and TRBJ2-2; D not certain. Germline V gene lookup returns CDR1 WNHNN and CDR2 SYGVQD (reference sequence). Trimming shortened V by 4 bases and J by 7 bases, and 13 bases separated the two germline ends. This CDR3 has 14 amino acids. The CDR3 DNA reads TGCGCCAGCAGTGCAATAGGACGAGGCGGGGAGCTGTTTTTT. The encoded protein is CASSAIGRGGELFF.

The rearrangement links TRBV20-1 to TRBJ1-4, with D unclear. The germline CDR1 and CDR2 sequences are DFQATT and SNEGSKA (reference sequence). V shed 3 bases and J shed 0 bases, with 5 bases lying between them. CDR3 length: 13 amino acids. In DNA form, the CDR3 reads TGCAGTGCTAGGAGCACAACTAATGAAAAACTGTTTTTT. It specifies CSARSTTNEKLFF.

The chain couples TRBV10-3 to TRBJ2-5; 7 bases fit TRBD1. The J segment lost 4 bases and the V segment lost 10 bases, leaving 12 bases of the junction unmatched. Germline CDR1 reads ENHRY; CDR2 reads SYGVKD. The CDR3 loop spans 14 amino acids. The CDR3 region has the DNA TGTGCCACCAGGCCCGAGGGGGCCTCAGAGACCCAGTACTTC. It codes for CATRPEGASETQYF.

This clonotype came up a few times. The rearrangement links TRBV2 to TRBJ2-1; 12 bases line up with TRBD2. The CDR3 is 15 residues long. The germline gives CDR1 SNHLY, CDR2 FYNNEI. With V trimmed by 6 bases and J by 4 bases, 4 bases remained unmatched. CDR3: CASRPTSGGYNEQFF. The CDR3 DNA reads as TGTGCCAGCAGGCCGACTAGCGGGGGTTACAATGAGCAGTTCTTC.

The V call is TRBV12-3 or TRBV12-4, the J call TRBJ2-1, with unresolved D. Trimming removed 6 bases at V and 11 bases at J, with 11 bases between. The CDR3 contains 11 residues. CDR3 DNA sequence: TGTGCCAGCAGCCCCGAAGCACAGCAGTTCTTC. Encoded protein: CASSPEAQQFF.

The CDR3: CSASGAFGGTEAFF. CDR3 bases: TGCAGTGCTAGTGGGGCCTTTGGGGGCACTGAAGCTTTCTTT. V and J are TRBV20-1 and TRBJ1-1, with D perhaps TRBD1 (5 bases). Germline assignment: CDR1 DFQATT and CDR2 SNEGSKA (reference sequence). Trimming cost V 3 bases and J 4 bases, with 15 bases left between them. CDR3 length: 14 amino acids.

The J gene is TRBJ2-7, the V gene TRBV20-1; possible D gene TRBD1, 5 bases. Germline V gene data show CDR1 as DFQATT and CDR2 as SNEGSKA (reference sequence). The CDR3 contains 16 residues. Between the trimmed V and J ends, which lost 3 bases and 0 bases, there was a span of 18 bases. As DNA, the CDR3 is TGCAGTGCTAGCCCCCCCAGGGTACGGTTCTCCTACGAGCAGTACTTC. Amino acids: CSASPPRVRFSYEQYF.

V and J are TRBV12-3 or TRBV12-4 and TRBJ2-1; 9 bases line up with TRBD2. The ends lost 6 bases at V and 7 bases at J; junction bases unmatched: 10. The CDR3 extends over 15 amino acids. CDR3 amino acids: CASSTQRGGENEQFF. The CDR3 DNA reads TGTGCCAGCAGCACCCAACGCGGGGGGGAGAATGAGCAGTTCTTC.

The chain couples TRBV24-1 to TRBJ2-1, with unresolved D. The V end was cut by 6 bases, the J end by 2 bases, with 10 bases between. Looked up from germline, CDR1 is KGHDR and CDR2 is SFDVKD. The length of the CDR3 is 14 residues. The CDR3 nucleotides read TGTGCCACCAGTTCCCGGCAGCCCTACAATGAGCAGTTCTTC. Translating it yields CATSSRQPYNEQFF.

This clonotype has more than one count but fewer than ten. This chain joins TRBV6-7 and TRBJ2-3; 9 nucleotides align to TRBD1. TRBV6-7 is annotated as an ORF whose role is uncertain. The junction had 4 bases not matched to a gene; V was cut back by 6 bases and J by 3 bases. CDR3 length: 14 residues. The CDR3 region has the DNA TGTGCCAGCAGGTTGGGGACAGGGACAGATACGCAGTATTTT. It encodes CASRLGTGTDTQYF.

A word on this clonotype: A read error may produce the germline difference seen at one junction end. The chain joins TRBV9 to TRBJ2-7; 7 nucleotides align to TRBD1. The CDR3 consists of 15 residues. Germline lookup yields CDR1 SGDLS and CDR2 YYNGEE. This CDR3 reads CAGSPRGTVLSEQYF. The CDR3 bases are TGTGCCGGCAGCCCTAGAGGGACAGTTTTATCCGAGCAGTACTTC. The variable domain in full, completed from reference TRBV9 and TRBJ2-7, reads DSGVTQTPKHLITATGQRVTLRCSPRSGDLSVYWYQQSLDQGLQFLIQYYNGEERAKGNILERFSAQQFPDLHSELNLSSLELGDSALYFCAGSPRGTVLSEQYFGPGTRLTVT.

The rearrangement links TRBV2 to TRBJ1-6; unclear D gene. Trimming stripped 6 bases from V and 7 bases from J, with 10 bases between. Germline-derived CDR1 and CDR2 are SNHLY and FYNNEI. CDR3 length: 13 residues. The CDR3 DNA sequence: TGTGCCAGCAGGTCCGATAGGAATTCACCCCTCCACTTT. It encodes CASRSDRNSPLHF.

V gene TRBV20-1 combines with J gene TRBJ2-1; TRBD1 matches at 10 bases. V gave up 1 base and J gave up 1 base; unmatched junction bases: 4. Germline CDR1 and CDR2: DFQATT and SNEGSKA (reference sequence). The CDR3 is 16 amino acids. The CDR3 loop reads CSARAGQGGSYNEQFF. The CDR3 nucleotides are TGCAGTGCTAGAGCCGGACAGGGGGGTTCCTACAATGAGCAGTTCTTC.

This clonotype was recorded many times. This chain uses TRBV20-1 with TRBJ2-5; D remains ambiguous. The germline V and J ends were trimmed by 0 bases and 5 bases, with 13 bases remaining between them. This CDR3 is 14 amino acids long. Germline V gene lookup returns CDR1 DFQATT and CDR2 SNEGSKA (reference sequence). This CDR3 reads CSARDLIQLETQYF. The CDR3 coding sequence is TGCAGTGCTAGAGATCTGATCCAGTTGGAGACCCAGTACTTC.

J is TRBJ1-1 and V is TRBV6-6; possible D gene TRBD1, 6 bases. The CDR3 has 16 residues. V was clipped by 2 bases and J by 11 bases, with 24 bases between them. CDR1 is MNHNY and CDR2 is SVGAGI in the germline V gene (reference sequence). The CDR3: CASSYPRDKGGYEAFF. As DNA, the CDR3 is TGTGCCAGCAGTTACCCCCGGGACAAGGGGGGATATGAGGCTTTCTTT.

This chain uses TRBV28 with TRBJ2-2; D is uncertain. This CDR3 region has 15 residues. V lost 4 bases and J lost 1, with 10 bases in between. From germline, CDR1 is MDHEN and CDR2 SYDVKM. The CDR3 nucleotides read TGTGCCAGCAGTTCGACACCAGAGAACACCGGGGAGCTGTTTTTT. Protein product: CASSSTPENTGELFF.

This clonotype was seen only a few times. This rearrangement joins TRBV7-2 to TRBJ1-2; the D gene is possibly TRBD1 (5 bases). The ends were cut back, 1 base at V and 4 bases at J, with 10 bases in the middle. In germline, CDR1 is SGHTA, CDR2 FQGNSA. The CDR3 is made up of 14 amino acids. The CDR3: CASSLGGSVYGYTF. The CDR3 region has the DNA TGTGCCAGCAGCTTAGGGGGGTCTGTCTATGGCTACACCTTC. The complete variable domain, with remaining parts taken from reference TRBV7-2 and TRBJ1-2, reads GAGVSQSPSNKVTEKGKDVELRCDPISGHTALYWYRQSLGQGLEFLIYFQGNSAPDKSGLPSDRFSAERTGGSVSTLTIQRTQQEDSAVYLCASSLGGSVYGYTFGSGTRLTVV.

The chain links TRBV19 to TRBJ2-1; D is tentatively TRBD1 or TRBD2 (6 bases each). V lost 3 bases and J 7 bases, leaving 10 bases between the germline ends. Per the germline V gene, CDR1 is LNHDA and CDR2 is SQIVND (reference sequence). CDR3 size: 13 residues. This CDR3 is CASSIRGENEQFF. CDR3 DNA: TGTGCCAGTAGTATTAGGGGGGAGAATGAGCAGTTCTTC.

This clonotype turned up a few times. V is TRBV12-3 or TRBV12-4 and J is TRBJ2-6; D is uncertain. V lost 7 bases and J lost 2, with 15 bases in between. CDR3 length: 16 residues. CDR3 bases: TGTGCCAGCATTCCCAGCTTCACGACTGGGGCCAACGTCCTGACTTTC. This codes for CASIPSFTTGANVLTF.

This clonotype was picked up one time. For the CDR3, the DNA is TGTGCCAGCAGCCCAGGGGGCCTGAGGGGGGCTGAAAAACTGTTTTTT. Its protein is CASSPGGLRGAEKLFF. The chain uses TRBV7-2 and TRBJ1-4; 8 bases fit TRBD1. CDR3 size: 16 residues. The ends lost 5 bases at V and 7 bases at J; junction bases unmatched: 12. The germline gives CDR1 SGHTA, CDR2 FQGNSA.

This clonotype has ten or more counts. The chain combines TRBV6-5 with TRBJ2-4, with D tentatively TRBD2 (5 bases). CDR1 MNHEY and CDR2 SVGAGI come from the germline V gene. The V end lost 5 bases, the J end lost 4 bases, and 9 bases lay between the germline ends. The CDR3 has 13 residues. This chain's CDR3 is CASSRGSKNIQYF. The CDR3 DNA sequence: TGTGCCAGCAGTCGCGGGTCGAAAAACATTCAGTACTTC.

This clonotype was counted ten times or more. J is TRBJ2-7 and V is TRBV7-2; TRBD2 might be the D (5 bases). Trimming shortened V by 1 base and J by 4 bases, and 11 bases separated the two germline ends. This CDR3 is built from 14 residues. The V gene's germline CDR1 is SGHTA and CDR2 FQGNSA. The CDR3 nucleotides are TGTGCCAGCAGCTTAGGGGTCCGGAGGTACGAGCAGTACTTC. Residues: CASSLGVRRYEQYF.

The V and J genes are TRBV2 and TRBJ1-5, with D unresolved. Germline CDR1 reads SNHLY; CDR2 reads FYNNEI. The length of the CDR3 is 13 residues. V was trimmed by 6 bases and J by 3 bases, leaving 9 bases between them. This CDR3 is CASRDGPNQPQHF. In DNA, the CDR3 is TGTGCCAGCAGGGACGGTCCCAATCAGCCCCAGCATTTT.